Each of the 9 T cell receptor beta chains below was sequenced from the same sample in a study of CD8 T cells in Susac syndrome. RNA totalling roughly 0.45 to 1 ug underwent reverse transcription with random hexamers. MiXCR, run by TCRdb on the immunoSEQ multiplex PCR reads, gives a single entry per CDR3 protein. The data show 130,000 or so distinct CDR3 sequences, 94% seen once. The sequenced material came from CD4+ T cells from PBMCs. The receptors here all came from a human donor in good health.

The rearrangement uses TRBV20-1 and TRBJ2-3; 10 bases agree with TRBD2. The CDR3 contains 14 residues. The germline V gene has CDR1 DFQATT and CDR2 SNEGSKA (reference sequence). The J segment lost 1 base and the V segment lost 4 bases, leaving 2 bases of the junction unmatched. CDR3 bases: TGCAGTGCTACCGGGACTAGCGGCACAGATACGCAGTATTTT. Its protein is CSATGTSGTDTQYF.

V usage is TRBV7-9 and J usage is TRBJ2-6; the D gene could be TRBD1 or TRBD2 (5 bases each). Germline assignment: CDR1 SEHNR and CDR2 FQNEAQ (reference sequence). CDR3 length: 17 residues. V dropped 1 base and J dropped 0 bases, with 10 bases sitting between them. CDR3 amino acids: CASSLDAGSSGANVLTF. The CDR3 DNA reads TGTGCCAGCAGCTTAGATGCAGGGAGCTCTGGGGCCAACGTCCTGACTTTC.

The genes are TRBV16 and TRBJ2-1; D gene unclear. The germline V gene encodes CDR1 KGHSY and CDR2 FQNENV. With 1 base removed from V and 3 bases from J, the gap between germline ends came to 1 base. The CDR3 consists of 12 residues. CDR3 amino acids: CASSQYYNEQFF. The CDR3, as DNA: TGTGCCAGCAGCCAATACTACAATGAGCAGTTCTTC.

This sequence joins TRBV6-6 and TRBJ2-5; maybe TRBD2 (5 bases). CDR3 length equals 15 residues. Germline V gene lookup returns CDR1 MNHNY and CDR2 SVGAGI (reference sequence). Between the trimmed V and J ends, which lost 0 bases and 2 bases, there was a span of 10 bases. The CDR3 sequence is CASSYSAAPQETQYF. For the CDR3, the DNA is TGTGCCAGCAGTTACTCAGCGGCGCCACAAGAGACCCAGTACTTC.

This rearrangement joins TRBV2 to TRBJ1-5; a possible D gene is TRBD1 (5 bases). V was pared by 3 bases and J by 2 bases, with 8 bases between. This CDR3 has 14 residues. CDR1 and CDR2 from the germline V gene are SNHLY and FYNNEI. The CDR3 nucleotides are TGTGCCAGCAGTGACAGGGTAGGCAATCAGCCCCAGCATTTT. Translated: CASSDRVGNQPQHF.

The chain links TRBV25-1 to TRBJ2-5; 12 nucleotides match TRBD2. In germline, CDR1 is MGHDK, CDR2 SYGVNS. The V and J ends lost 0 bases and 1 base, in that order; junction bases with no gene match: 6. The length of the CDR3 is 18 residues. The CDR3 DNA is TGTGCCAGCAGTGAATATGGACTAGCGGGATTATTCCAAGAGACCCAGTACTTC. This sequence encodes CASSEYGLAGLFQETQYF.

The chain couples TRBV9 to TRBJ2-6; no definite D call. This CDR3 has 16 amino acids. V was trimmed by 4 bases and J by 0 bases, leaving 11 bases between them. CDR1 and CDR2 (germline): SGDLS, YYNGEE. The CDR3 sequence: CASSPTYISGANVLTF. CDR3 in DNA: TGTGCCAGCAGCCCCACGTACATCTCTGGGGCCAACGTCCTGACTTTC. Combining the CDR3 with reference TRBV9 and TRBJ2-6 gives the whole variable domain DSGVTQTPKHLITATGQRVTLRCSPRSGDLSVYWYQQSLDQGLQFLIQYYNGEERAKGNILERFSAQQFPDLHSELNLSSLELGDSALYFCASSPTYISGANVLTFGAGSRLTVL.

For this clonotype: One end of the junction does not line up with germline, which may come from a read error. For the CDR3, the DNA is TGTGCCAGCAGCTTCCGGGACAGGGCGGTCCTGGGCTTC. Translation gives CASSFRDRAVLGF. The chain has TRBV7-9 and TRBJ2-7; TRBD1 matches at 9 bases. The CDR3 loop spans 13 amino acids. Germline CDR1 and CDR2: SEHNR and FQNEAQ (reference sequence).

The chain carries TRBV3-1 and TRBJ1-1, with no clear D. Trimming pared 6 bases from V and 1 base from J, leaving 12 bases between. This CDR3 comprises 14 residues. The germline CDR1 and CDR2 sequences are LGHDT and YNNKEL (reference sequence). CDR3 nucleotides: TGTGCCAGCAGGAAGAGGGAGGCGAACACTGAAGCTTTCTTT. Amino acid sequence: CASRKREANTEAFF. Drawing the rest from reference TRBV3-1 and TRBJ1-1, the complete variable domain is DTAVSQTPKYLVTQMGNDKSIKCEQNLGHDTMYWYKQDSKKFLKIMFSYNNKELIINETVPNRFSPKSPDKAHLNLHINSLELGDSAVYFCASRKREANTEAFFGQGTRLTVV.